This T cell receptor (beta chain) was captured in a study of blood T cell repertoires in COVID-19. Repertoires were generated with immunoSEQ multiplex PCR, while TCRdb's copy carries only in-frame clones and drops some. The sample records more than 45,000 clones, 86% being singletons. The specimen sequenced was peripheral blood. The origin of this receptor is a man older than 75 with acute or convalescent COVID-19.

CDR3 residues: CASSSTGTPNTEAFF. The DNA for the CDR3 is TGTGCCAGCAGCTCGACAGGGACCCCGAACACTGAAGCTTTCTTT. The chain uses TRBV7-9 and TRBJ1-1; 7 positions agree with TRBD1. Looked up from germline, CDR1 is SEHNR and CDR2 is FQNEAQ (reference sequence). J lost 1 base, V lost 4 bases, and 6 bases had no gene match. The CDR3 sequence is 15 residues long. Using reference TRBV7-9 and TRBJ1-1 for the parts outside the CDR3, the full variable domain is DTGVSQNPRHKITKRGQNVTFRCDPISEHNRLYWYRQTLGQGPEFLTYFQNEAQLEKSRLLSDRFSAERPKGSFSTLEIQRTEQGDSAMYLCASSSTGTPNTEAFFGQGTRLTVV.